This T cell receptor beta chain was retrieved from a study of Ad26.COV2.S vaccination and SARS-CoV-2 variants. Study outcomes and limitations: Reported post-vaccination CD8+ and CD4+ T cell responses to spike showed substantial breadth.

As to treatment: roughly 20 received Ad26.COV2.S at low or high dose, single or two shots; five or six received placebo; per-sample allocation not given. The study sampled participants on day 63 after the first vaccine or placebo injection. This person who donated was an adult of 18-55 years in Boston. On this clone itself: Its specificity is not known.

This table comes from immunoSEQ multiplex PCR, and its TCRdb copy is limited to in-frame clones, with some not included. The sample yields around 340,000 clones, 88% seen once. Germline V gene data show CDR1 as SGHRS and CDR2 as YFSETQ. This CDR3 comprises 10 residues. This chain joins TRBV5-1 and TRBJ1-1; D not certain. This sequence originates from a person aged 18 to 59 who received the Ad26.COV2.S COVID-19 vaccine or a placebo. This sample comprised peripheral blood, obtained in a trial of Ad26.COV2.S vaccine versus placebo. The CDR3 nucleotides are TGCGTGCAGGATAACACTGAAGCTTTCTTT. Translated, it gives CVQDNTEAFF.